This TCR beta chain stems from a study of cytomegalovirus exposure and HLA in healthy donors. Study at large: Most donors, 81% of approximately 400 genotyped, fell in the Caucasian-associated ancestry cluster.

Study-wide results and limits: It was reportedly the case that the classifier diagnosed cytomegalovirus status with high specificity and sensitivity.

V trimming: 2 bases; J trimming: 10 bases; junction bases outside the gene matches: 5. Germline loops: CDR1 SGHVS, CDR2 FQNEAQ. The CDR3 extends over 13 amino acids. Comments on this clone: Its specificity is unknown.

Donors counted as nominally healthy when sampled, yet unrecorded immune exposures were likely. Amplification used 60 Vbeta primers and 13 Jbeta primers. The protocol was immunoSEQ multiplex PCR, while the TCRdb copy is restricted to in-frame clones and leaves out a portion. The profile shows some 120,000 clones, about two thirds of them singletons. Input material: PBMCs. The sequence came from a man in his forties or fifties in good health and CMV-seropositive. The genes are TRBV7-8 and TRBJ2-1; 7 bases agree with TRBD2. DNA for the CDR3: TGTGCCAGCAGCTTAACCGGGGGGATGGAGCAGTTCTTC. Residues: CASSLTGGMEQFF.